This T cell receptor (beta chain) was identified in a study of cytomegalovirus exposure and HLA in healthy donors (dated by TCRdb to about 2017). Concerning the study at large: A later analysis indicated that the 120 or so validation repertoires were generated on the platform also employed for the approximately 690 repertoires of the first cohort. A separate validation cohort of some 130 different subjects was used in addition to the roughly 640-subject first cohort. The study was designed to test whether signatures of past pathogen exposure could be identified by cataloging public T cell receptors. To predict cytomegalovirus infection status, the study brought together high-throughput TCR immunosequencing, statistical association of individual TCRs with disease status, and machine learning.

Note on this clone: No antigen is known for it. The sample holds no much larger clone one base away, and base qualities are not on file.

The germline V gene supplies CDR1 SGHRS and CDR2 YFSETQ. Germline trimming amounts to 5 bases on V and 7 bases on J, with 12 as the count of junction bases outside the gene matches. Its CDR3 holds 14 amino acids, cysteine through phenylalanine. Solely the CDR3 DNA is kept, with 42 bases framed from the first base. General findings and caveats noted by the study authors: Most TCR sequences were seen in very few donors, while some public TCRs were found in many individuals. Cytomegalovirus status was reported to be diagnosed by the classifier with high specificity and sensitivity in both the original and validation cohorts. The authors suggested that the approach could potentially be generalized to other disease states and immunological phenotypes. In a later analysis, TCRs clustered in the first cohort were found to also tend to co-occur in the roughly 110 validation repertoires, with 90% to 95% of cluster scores above 0. A total of 164 TCR beta chains were listed by the study as associated with cytomegalovirus. In vitro tests confirmed that a few of the cytomegalovirus-associated TCR beta chains recognize cytomegalovirus antigens. A later analysis lacked HLA typing for the validation cohort, so it scored co-occurrence in that cohort across all 120 repertoires.

The method behind the library was the immunoSEQ multiplex PCR assay. On the study's bioinformatics: A statistical classification framework was developed to diagnose cytomegalovirus status using the catalog of TCR beta chain sequences. What TCRdb holds here is the immuneACCESS table cut down to in-frame rearrangements. Part of the clones is not present; checked against another copy, under half of the missing clones reflect an unresolved V gene, and the others are unexplained. V and J calls plus clone size are reproduced from that table; the DNA served to infer D and trimming. The table for this sample lists more than 95,000 clones; approximately 90% of them were counted only once. In total, the top ten clones hold 1.5% to 2% of the sample. Donors formed part of the validation cohort, which comprised 120 subjects and was distinct from the first cohort of over 500 subjects.

The material sequenced was PBMCs. Recombination joined TRBV5-1 with TRBJ2-7, and TRBD1 aligns with 7 junction nucleotides. The TCR was taken from a woman under 30 in good health and CMV-seronegative. The CDR3 amino acid sequence is: CASSKGGSYVEQYF. The nucleotides are TGCGCCAGCAGTAAAGGGGGCTCCTACGTTGAGCAGTACTTC.